The clone carrying this T cell receptor (beta chain) has ten or more counts. No antigen is known for it. These data are taken from a study of T cells in Graves' hyperthyroidism and ophthalmopathy. Findings of the study overall: The model made its ophthalmopathy prediction, and onset followed a median approximately 7 months later. Most thyroid clonotypes expanded above 0.001 were also detected in blood.

Patients with uncontrolled infections, other autoimmune diseases, pregnancy or lactation were excluded. The CDR3 totals 14 residues. Trimming pared 1 base from V and 5 bases from J, leaving 12 bases between. Germline V gene sequence: CDR1 SGHDT, CDR2 YYEEEE. Amplified regions were TCR beta CDR3 sequences from RNA transcripts. First-round RT-PCR with HTBI primers amplified the TCR CDR3 region. TCRdb reanalysed the multiplex PCR reads using MiXCR and keeps one entry per CDR3 protein. Of 690,000 or so distinct CDR3 sequences listed, over 15% were seen once; the top ten hold approximately 15%. This chain links TRBV5-6 with TRBJ2-5, with D uncertain. This clonotype was obtained from a woman aged 45 to 65 with Graves' hyperthyroidism that later progressed to Graves' ophthalmopathy. Input material: blood. CDR3 DNA sequence: TGTGCCAGCAGCTTGCTACCGAAGGTGGAGACCCAGTACTTC. Translated: CASSLLPKVETQYF.